Listed here are 27 T cell receptor beta chains from one sample, sequenced in a study of blood T cell repertoires in COVID-19. Data came from immunoSEQ multiplex PCR; TCRdb stores just in-frame clones and leaves some out. The sample consists of approximately 200,000 clones, 85% of them appearing once. Material: peripheral blood. The receptor source for this set is a person aged 65 to 85 with COVID-19, enrolled during active disease.

The V and J genes are TRBV3-1 (or the pseudogene TRBV3-2) and TRBJ1-1; perhaps TRBD1 as D (5 bases). Trimming removed 6 bases from V and 3 bases from J, with 11 bases in between. CDR1 LGHDT and CDR2 YNNKEL come from the germline V gene (reference sequence). This CDR3 is built from 13 residues. The CDR3 here is CASRTTEDTEAFF. The CDR3 DNA reads TGTGCCAGCAGGACGACAGAGGACACTGAAGCTTTCTTT.

The CDR3 region is CASTPRGRGGLQTQYF. As DNA, the CDR3 is TGTGCCAGTACCCCGCGGGGTAGGGGAGGGTTGCAGACCCAGTACTTC. The chain couples TRBV19 to TRBJ2-5; 7 bases match TRBD2. Trimming cost V 7 bases and J 6 bases; bases outside gene matches: 17. The CDR3 consists of 16 residues. Germline V CDR1 and CDR2: LNHDA, SQIVND (reference sequence).

The sample holds one count of this clone. This chain links TRBV10-1 with TRBJ1-5; TRBD1 is a possible D gene (5 bases). Germline V gives CDR1 WNHNN, CDR2 SYGVQD (reference sequence). The CDR3 is 19 amino acids. With 7 bases removed from V and 0 bases from J, the gap between germline ends came to 25 bases. The CDR3 sequence: CASNTDKTFPNYSNQPQHF. CDR3 bases: TGCGCCAGCAACACGGACAAGACGTTTCCTAACTATAGCAATCAGCCCCAGCATTTT.

This clone was recorded at least ten times. The genes are TRBV6-5 and TRBJ2-1; D might be TRBD1 (7 bases). The CDR3 totals 12 residues. Trimming removed 6 bases from V and 12 bases from J, with 15 bases in between. The germline V gene has CDR1 MNHEY and CDR2 SVGAGI. Written as DNA, the CDR3 is TGTGCCAGCAGAGACCTGGAGGGGGCGCAGTTCTTC. Translation gives CASRDLEGAQFF.

This sequence joins TRBV10-3 and TRBJ2-7, with 7 bases aligning to TRBD2. V was clipped by 11 bases and J by 2 bases; unmatched bases: 21. Germline values: CDR1 ENHRY, CDR2 SYGVKD. This CDR3 is 17 amino acids long. Here the CDR3 reads CAEVCGGETGGAYEQYF. For the CDR3, the DNA is TGTGCCGAGGTATGCGGCGGGGAGACGGGGGGAGCCTACGAGCAGTACTTC.

The rearrangement joins TRBV14 to TRBJ2-1; 15 nucleotides agree with TRBD2. The germline V gene has CDR1 SGHDN and CDR2 FVKESK. The length of the CDR3 is 19 residues. V dropped 4 bases and J dropped 5; count of bases not matched to a gene: 12. Here the CDR3 DNA reads TGTGCCAGCAGCCCCCGGACTAGCGGGAGGGAGGTGAATCACAATGAGCAGTTCTTC. This gives the protein CASSPRTSGREVNHNEQFF. The whole variable domain, remainder taken from reference TRBV14 and TRBJ2-1, is EAGVTQFPSHSVIEKGQTVTLRCDPISGHDNLYWYRRVMGKEIKFLLHFVKESKQDESGMPNNRFLAERTGGTYSTLKVQPAELEDSGVYFCASSPRTSGREVNHNEQFFGPGTRLTVL.

Points on this clone: At the DNA level, this CDR3 is encoded by other sequences in the same sample as well. This chain connects TRBV6-6 to TRBJ2-5, with 7 bases fitting TRBD1. J lost 5 bases, V lost 0 bases, and 3 bases had no gene match. The CDR3 loop spans 14 amino acids. Germline loops: CDR1 MNHNY, CDR2 SVGAGI (reference sequence). Here the CDR3 DNA reads TGTGCCAGCAGTTACTCCGAGGGGGCCGAGACCCAGTACTTC. Translating it yields CASSYSEGAETQYF.

This sequence joins TRBV20-1 and TRBJ2-5; TRBD2 aligns across 11 bases. The CDR3 extends over 11 amino acids. Trimming removed 1 base from V and 11 bases from J; junction bases left unmatched: 0. Germline V gene data show CDR1 as DFQATT and CDR2 as SNEGSKA (reference sequence). The CDR3 DNA follows: TGCAGTGCTAGAGGACTAGCGGGGCAGTACTTC. Its translation: CSARGLAGQYF.

The chain uses TRBV5-1 and TRBJ2-5; 7 positions match TRBD2. The V gene end was trimmed by 0 bases and the J gene end by 2 bases; junction bases not matched to a gene: 4. Germline values: CDR1 SGHRS, CDR2 YFSETQ. The CDR3 totals 15 residues. The CDR3 DNA reads TGCGCCAGCAGCTTGGGCCTAGCGGAGCAAGAGACCCAGTACTTC. It yields the protein CASSLGLAEQETQYF.

The J gene is TRBJ2-1, the V gene TRBV6-5, with 12 bases identical to TRBD2. The V segment lost 5 bases and the J segment 4 bases; nucleotides outside the gene matches: 3. CDR1 and CDR2 from the germline V gene are MNHEY and SVGAGI. The CDR3 totals 15 residues. This CDR3 is CASSILAGGYNEQFF. In nucleotides, the CDR3 is TGTGCCAGCAGTATACTAGCGGGAGGATACAATGAGCAGTTCTTC.

The V call is TRBV7-9, the J call TRBJ2-7; D is possibly TRBD1 (6 bases). V was shortened by 4 bases and J by 1 base, with 11 bases between the two germline ends. Germline V lookup: CDR1 SEHNR, CDR2 FQNEAQ (reference sequence). The CDR3 covers 14 residues. DNA for the CDR3: TGTGCCAGCAGCTCAGGGGCCACGTCCTACGAGCAGTACTTC. Protein: CASSSGATSYEQYF.

The genes are TRBV5-1 and TRBJ1-5; perhaps TRBD1 as D (5 bases). The germline gives CDR1 SGHRS, CDR2 YFSETQ. This CDR3 has 15 residues. V was trimmed by 0 bases and J by 7 bases, leaving 14 bases between them. CDR3 bases: TGCGCCAGCAGCTTGGATGGGGCGGCGGGACAGCCCCAGCATTTT. Its translation: CASSLDGAAGQPQHF.

The chain recombines TRBV19 with TRBJ1-4; 7 bases are a match to TRBD1. The CDR3 covers 14 residues. V shed 7 bases and J 7 bases; nucleotides not matched to a gene: 9. Germline values: CDR1 LNHDA, CDR2 SQIVND (reference sequence). The CDR3 bases are TGTGCCAGTAAGGGGGCAGCGTGGGGTGAAAAACTGTTTTTT. It codes for CASKGAAWGEKLFF. Supplemented by reference TRBV19 and TRBJ1-4, the full variable domain reads DGGITQSPKYLFRKEGQNVTLSCEQNLNHDAMYWYRQDPGQGLRLIYYSQIVNDFQKGDIAEGYSVSREKKESFPLTVTSAQKNPTAFYLCASKGAAWGEKLFFGSGTQLSVL.

CDR3 amino acids: CASSIPRVAGTGELFF. CDR3 nucleotides: TGTGCCAGTAGTATCCCACGGGTAGCGGGGACCGGGGAGCTGTTTTTT. The chain joins TRBV19 to TRBJ2-2; 8 bases align to TRBD2. CDR1 and CDR2 (germline): LNHDA, SQIVND (reference sequence). With V trimmed by 3 bases and J by 5 bases, 8 bases remained unmatched. CDR3 length: 16 residues.

The chain has TRBV6-5 and TRBJ1-3; D remains unclear. The CDR3 length is 13 residues. V was clipped by 8 bases and J by 0 bases, with 8 bases between them. Germline V gene data show CDR1 as MNHEY and CDR2 as SVGAGI. The CDR3 DNA sequence: TGTGCCAGCGGGGAGATCTCTGGAAACACCATATATTTT. Protein product: CASGEISGNTIYF.

The chain couples TRBV5-1 to TRBJ2-1; TRBD1 agrees at 7 bases. Per the germline V gene, CDR1 is SGHRS and CDR2 is YFSETQ. This CDR3 spans 15 amino acids. With V trimmed by 5 bases and J by 8 bases, 13 bases remained unmatched. CDR3 loop: CASSRTGTDNDEQFF. CDR3 DNA sequence: TGCGCCAGCAGTAGGACCGGGACAGACAACGATGAGCAGTTCTTC. Full variable domain (remainder filled in from reference TRBV5-1 and TRBJ2-1): KAGVTQTPRYLIKTRGQQVTLSCSPISGHRSVSWYQQTPGQGLQFLFEYFSETQRNKGNFPGRFSGRQFSNSRSEMNVSTLELGDSALYLCASSRTGTDNDEQFFGPGTRLTVL.

J is TRBJ1-1 and V is TRBV6-5; 9 nucleotides match TRBD1. Germline CDR1 is MNHEY and CDR2 is SVGAGI. The CDR3 loop spans 15 amino acids. The V and J ends lost 2 bases and 3 bases, in that order; junction bases with no gene match: 4. CDR3: CASSYNRGPDTEAFF. The CDR3 DNA follows: TGTGCCAGCAGTTACAACAGGGGGCCGGACACTGAAGCTTTCTTT.

The CDR3 reads CASSILQGADQPQHF. In nucleotides, the CDR3 is TGTGCCAGTAGTATCCTTCAGGGTGCAGATCAGCCCCAGCATTTT. The chain recombines TRBV19 with TRBJ1-5; D perhaps matches TRBD1 (5 bases). CDR1 LNHDA and CDR2 SQIVND come from the germline V gene (reference sequence). This CDR3 has 15 amino acids. Trimming took 3 bases from V and 5 from J, leaving 14 bases between them.

The chain's CDR3 is CASSLEGHPNQPQHF. CDR3 coding DNA: TGTGCCAGCAGCTTAGAAGGACACCCGAATCAGCCCCAGCATTTT. The chain joins TRBV7-9 to TRBJ1-5; tentative D call: TRBD1 (5 bases). This CDR3 comprises 15 residues. Germline V gene data show CDR1 as SEHNR and CDR2 as FQNEAQ (reference sequence). Between the trimmed V and J ends, which lost 1 base and 4 bases, there was a span of 11 bases.

The rearrangement uses TRBV19 and TRBJ2-2; 7 bases align to TRBD2. The germline V gene encodes CDR1 LNHDA and CDR2 SQIVND (reference sequence). The V gene end was trimmed by 6 bases and the J gene end by 6 bases; junction bases not matched to a gene: 7. There are 14 residues in the CDR3. The CDR3 DNA reads TGTGCCAGTAGAACGGTGGGAGGGCCCGGGGAGCTGTTTTTT. Its translation: CASRTVGGPGELFF.

The V call is TRBV5-1, the J call TRBJ1-2, with D possibly being TRBD1 (5 bases). Germline V lookup: CDR1 SGHRS, CDR2 YFSETQ. This CDR3 has 13 residues. Trimming removed 2 bases at V and 3 bases at J, with 8 bases between. The chain's CDR3 is CASSLTGDYGYTF. CDR3 in DNA: TGCGCCAGCAGCTTAACAGGAGACTATGGCTACACCTTC.

The chain has TRBV9 and TRBJ1-4, with TRBD1 matching 7 bases. The CDR3 is made up of 15 amino acids. CDR1 and CDR2 from the germline V gene are SGDLS and YYNGEE. V shed 3 bases and J 5 bases; nucleotides not matched to a gene: 7. CDR3 in amino acids: CASSETGARNEKLFF. Here the CDR3 DNA reads TGTGCCAGCAGCGAAACAGGGGCCAGGAATGAAAAACTGTTTTTT.

V usage is TRBV11-1 and J usage is TRBJ2-7; D may be TRBD2 (6 bases). This CDR3 comprises 13 residues. The V end was cut by 5 bases, the J end by 6 bases, with 14 bases between. The germline CDR1 and CDR2 sequences are SGHAT and FQDESV (reference sequence). The CDR3 DNA reads TGTGCCAGCAGCAGGGTGGAGCGGGTCGAGCAGTACTTC. Translating it yields CASSRVERVEQYF.

This chain connects TRBV3-1 (or the pseudogene TRBV3-2) to TRBJ2-7, with 10 bases identical to TRBD1. V gave up 7 bases and J gave up 7 bases; unmatched junction bases: 10. Germline CDR1 is LGHDT and CDR2 is YNNKEL (reference sequence). This CDR3 is built from 14 residues. The CDR3 DNA follows: TGTGCCAGCACCAGACAGGGGGCGTTTGGGGAGCAGTACTTC. It translates to CASTRQGAFGEQYF.

This clone was observed a few times. The chain combines TRBV13 with TRBJ1-1; TRBD1 matches 8 bases. From germline, CDR1 is PRHDT and CDR2 FYEKMQ (reference sequence). V was clipped by 5 bases and J by 6 bases; unmatched bases: 8. This CDR3 contains 14 residues. The CDR3 DNA reads as TGTGCCAGCAGCGCCTTGACAGGGGTCGCTGAAGCTTTCTTT. It codes for CASSALTGVAEAFF.

The chain couples TRBV5-1 to TRBJ1-1; D may be TRBD1 (5 bases). Trimming removed 6 bases at V and 4 bases at J, with 19 bases between. The germline V gene encodes CDR1 SGHRS and CDR2 YFSETQ. This CDR3 spans 15 amino acids. The CDR3 is CASTREGLGGTEAFF. As DNA, the CDR3 is TGCGCCAGCACTCGAGAAGGACTGGGGGGCACTGAAGCTTTCTTT. Full variable domain (rest looked up from reference TRBV5-1 and TRBJ1-1): KAGVTQTPRYLIKTRGQQVTLSCSPISGHRSVSWYQQTPGQGLQFLFEYFSETQRNKGNFPGRFSGRQFSNSRSEMNVSTLELGDSALYLCASTREGLGGTEAFFGQGTRLTVV.

This rearrangement joins TRBV25-1 to TRBJ1-1; 9 bases are a match to TRBD1. CDR1 is MGHDK, CDR2 SYGVNS, per germline. V was pared by 4 bases and J by 1 base, with 4 bases of the junction left unmatched. The length of the CDR3 is 15 residues. The CDR3 is CASSASTGGNTEAFF. CDR3 bases: TGTGCCAGCAGTGCCTCGACAGGGGGGAACACTGAAGCTTTCTTT.